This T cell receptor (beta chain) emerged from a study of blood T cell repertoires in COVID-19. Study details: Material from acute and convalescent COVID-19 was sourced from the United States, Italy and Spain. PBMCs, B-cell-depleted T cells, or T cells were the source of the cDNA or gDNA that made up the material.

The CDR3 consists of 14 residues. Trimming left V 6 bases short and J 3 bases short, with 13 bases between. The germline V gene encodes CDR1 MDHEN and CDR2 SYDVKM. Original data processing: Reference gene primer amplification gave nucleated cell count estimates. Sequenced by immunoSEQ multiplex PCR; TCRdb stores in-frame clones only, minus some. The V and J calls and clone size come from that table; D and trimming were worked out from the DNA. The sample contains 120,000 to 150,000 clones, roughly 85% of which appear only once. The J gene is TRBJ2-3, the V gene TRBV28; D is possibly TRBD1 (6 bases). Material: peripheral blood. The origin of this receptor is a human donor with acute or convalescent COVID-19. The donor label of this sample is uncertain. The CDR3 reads CASRSNRVTDTQYF. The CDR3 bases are TGTGCCAGCAGATCAAACAGGGTAACAGATACGCAGTATTTT.